The 24 T cell receptor beta chains given below trace back to one sample, sequenced in a study of OX40 agonist ivuxolimab in advanced cancers. Libraries were built with the immunoSEQ multiplex PCR assay. Here the immuneACCESS table is served through TCRdb, limited to in-frame sequences with V and J called. Missing clones are a known gap in these copies; in checked studies unresolved V genes cover under half, and the rest lacks a known reason. Here the sample has about 68,000 clones; 91% occur a single time. The top ten hold about 0.31% of the sample. The sample in question was CD4+ or CD8+ T cells sorted from blood, obtained in a trial of the OX40 agonist ivuxolimab. These receptors all stem from an adult with an advanced solid tumor such as melanoma, head and neck, liver or kidney cancer.

This chain joins TRBV28 and TRBJ2-5; no clear D. Trimming shortened V by 5 bases and J by 5 bases, and 6 bases separated the two germline ends. The germline gives CDR1 MDHEN, CDR2 SYDVKM. The CDR3 has 11 amino acids. The CDR3 region has the DNA TGTGCCAGCAGTCCCCGGGAGACCCAGTACTTC. Translation gives CASSPRETQYF. Drawing the rest from reference TRBV28 and TRBJ2-5, the complete variable domain is DVKVTQSSRYLVKRTGEKVFLECVQDMDHENMFWYRQDPGLGLRLIYFSYDVKMKEKGDIPEGYSVSREKKERFSLILESASTNQTSMYLCASSPRETQYFGPGTRLLVL.

The chain is built from TRBV12-2 and TRBJ2-7; the D call TRBD1 from the table was never checked on the DNA. TRBV12-2 is classified as a pseudogene. This CDR3 comprises 16 residues. The CDR3 spells CASRFIGNRPNYEQYF. In DNA, the CDR3 is TGTGCAAGTCGCTTTATAGGGAACAGGCCTAATTACGAGCAGTACTTC.

This clone was seen a few times. The chain uses TRBV5-5 and TRBJ2-6, with D unclear. The V end lost 4 bases, the J end lost 1 base, and 18 bases lay between the germline ends. The CDR3 length is 18 residues. Germline CDR1 SGHKS, CDR2 YYEKEE (reference sequence). The CDR3: CASSPRFQHQSGANVLTF. For the CDR3, the DNA is TGTGCCAGCAGCCCGCGCTTCCAACACCAATCTGGGGCCAACGTCCTGACTTTC.

The genes are TRBV5-1 and TRBJ2-1, with TRBD2 matching 8 bases. V lost 0 bases, J lost 6 bases, and 5 bases stayed unmatched. Germline V gene lookup returns CDR1 SGHRS and CDR2 YFSETQ. This CDR3 has 15 amino acids. DNA of the CDR3: TGCGCCAGCAGCTTGGCCGGGACTAGTGGCAATGAGCAGTTCTTC. Translation: CASSLAGTSGNEQFF.

This chain links TRBV14 with TRBJ1-1; D may be TRBD1 (6 bases). Germline V gene lookup returns CDR1 SGHDN and CDR2 FVKESK. Trimming took 4 bases from V and 3 from J, leaving 9 bases between them. The CDR3 contains 13 residues. CDR3 DNA sequence: TGTGCCAGCAGCCGTTACAGGGACACTGAAGCTTTCTTT. Residues: CASSRYRDTEAFF.

V usage is TRBV21-1 and J usage is TRBJ2-5; the D call of TRBD2 is as the table states it, not checked on the DNA. TRBV21-1 is listed as a pseudogene. The CDR3 contains 15 residues. CDR3 in DNA: TGTGCCAGCAGCCTTAGACGACTAGCGGGGGAGACCCAGTACTTC. It translates to CASSLRRLAGETQYF.

J is TRBJ1-1 and V is TRBV5-1; possible D gene TRBD1, 5 bases. V was trimmed by 2 bases and J by 1 base, leaving 18 bases between them. This CDR3 is built from 17 residues. Germline V gives CDR1 SGHRS, CDR2 YFSETQ. The CDR3 DNA reads as TGCGCCAGCAGCTTCCTGGGTAGGGGAGAGGGGAACACTGAAGCTTTCTTT. Encoded protein: CASSFLGRGEGNTEAFF.

The V gene is TRBV10-2, the J gene TRBJ1-4; no clear D gene. The germline V and J ends were trimmed by 9 bases and 4 bases, with 12 bases remaining between them. This CDR3 spans 13 amino acids. In germline, CDR1 is WSHSY, CDR2 SAAADI. The CDR3 loop is CASSGVGNEKLFF. The CDR3 DNA sequence: TGCGCCAGTTCCGGGGTGGGTAATGAAAAACTGTTTTTT.

The chain carries TRBV7-8 and TRBJ1-5, with 8 bases fitting TRBD1. V trimming: 4 bases; J trimming: 6 bases; junction bases outside the gene matches: 8. The length of the CDR3 is 15 residues. Germline V lookup: CDR1 SGHVS, CDR2 FQNEAQ. The CDR3 DNA sequence: TGTGCCAGCAGCTCCTACGGACAGGGAAGTCAGCCCCAGCATTTT. This gives the protein CASSSYGQGSQPQHF.

V is TRBV12-1 and J is TRBJ1-1. TRBV12-1 is noted as a pseudogene. There are 13 residues in the CDR3. The CDR3 bases are TGTGCCAGCAGCCCAGACGGTAACACTGAAGCTTTCTTT. It translates to CASSPDGNTEAFF.

This clone was seen just once. The J gene is TRBJ2-3, the V gene TRBV10-3; maybe TRBD1 (7 bases). Trimming cost V 8 bases and J 3 bases, with 12 bases left between them. In germline, CDR1 is ENHRY, CDR2 SYGVKD. The CDR3 runs to 13 residues. The CDR3 DNA follows: TGTGCCATCTTGGCAGGGGGGACAGATACGCAGTATTTT. Translated: CAILAGGTDTQYF.

The gene calls are TRBV5-5 and TRBJ2-1; D is undetermined. This CDR3 region has 13 residues. V lost 1 base and J lost 6, with 8 bases in between. The germline CDR1 and CDR2 sequences are SGHKS and YYEKEE (reference sequence). CDR3 amino acids: CASSLLPANEQFF. Written as DNA, the CDR3 is TGTGCCAGCAGCTTGCTCCCCGCCAATGAGCAGTTCTTC.

This clone has more than one count but fewer than ten. This chain uses TRBV6-6 with TRBJ1-1; 8 nucleotides align to TRBD1. In germline, CDR1 is MNHNY, CDR2 SVGAGI (reference sequence). The junction had 4 bases not matched to a gene; V was cut back by 6 bases and J by 1 base. The CDR3 runs to 14 residues. Here the CDR3 reads CASRQTGENTEAFF. The CDR3 bases are TGTGCCAGCAGACAGACAGGGGAGAACACTGAAGCTTTCTTT.

The rearrangement uses TRBV19 and TRBJ2-7; 7 bases line up with TRBD2. The CDR3 has 22 residues. The germline V gene has CDR1 LNHDA and CDR2 SQIVND (reference sequence). V trimming: 2 bases; J trimming: 0 bases; junction bases outside the gene matches: 25. CDR3 nucleotide sequence: TGTGCCAGTAGTATACGCGGGTTCGCGGGAGACCTCCTTAGTTCGATCTCCTACGAGCAGTACTTC. Translating gives CASSIRGFAGDLLSSISYEQYF. Using reference TRBV19 and TRBJ2-7 for the parts outside the CDR3, the full variable domain is DGGITQSPKYLFRKEGQNVTLSCEQNLNHDAMYWYRQDPGQGLRLIYYSQIVNDFQKGDIAEGYSVSREKKESFPLTVTSAQKNPTAFYLCASSIRGFAGDLLSSISYEQYFGPGTRLTVT.

The J gene is TRBJ1-5, the V gene TRBV19, with D possibly being TRBD1 (6 bases). The CDR3 runs to 14 residues. CDR1 and CDR2 (germline): LNHDA, SQIVND (reference sequence). Trimming stripped 3 bases from V and 7 bases from J, with 13 bases between. The CDR3 here is CASSINRGHQPQHF. The CDR3 DNA reads TGTGCCAGTAGTATTAACCGGGGGCACCAGCCCCAGCATTTT. The whole variable domain, remainder taken from reference TRBV19 and TRBJ1-5, is DGGITQSPKYLFRKEGQNVTLSCEQNLNHDAMYWYRQDPGQGLRLIYYSQIVNDFQKGDIAEGYSVSREKKESFPLTVTSAQKNPTAFYLCASSINRGHQPQHFGDGTRLSIL.

This chain links TRBV10-3 with TRBJ2-7; 9 bases are shared with TRBD1. The CDR3 is 13 amino acids. After removal of 8 bases from V and 6 bases from J, the junction contained 8 bases not matched to a gene. Germline-derived CDR1 and CDR2 are ENHRY and SYGVKD. The CDR3: CAIARDRVGEQYF. CDR3 DNA sequence: TGTGCCATCGCCCGGGACAGGGTTGGCGAGCAGTACTTC.

The rearrangement joins TRBV5-5 to TRBJ2-3, with TRBD1 matching over 7 bases. With V trimmed by 7 bases and J by 1 base, 3 bases remained unmatched. Per the germline V gene, CDR1 is SGHKS and CDR2 is YYEKEE (reference sequence). The CDR3 loop spans 13 amino acids. The chain's CDR3 is CASCQGGTDTQYF. The CDR3, as DNA: TGTGCCAGCTGCCAGGGGGGCACAGATACGCAGTATTTT. The whole variable domain, remainder taken from reference TRBV5-5 and TRBJ2-3, is DAGVTQSPTHLIKTRGQQVTLRCSPISGHKSVSWYQQVLGQGPQFIFQYYEKEERGRGNFPDRFSARQFPNYSSELNVNALLLGDSALYLCASCQGGTDTQYFGPGTRLTVL.

V usage is TRBV14 and J usage is TRBJ2-7; 7 bases agree with TRBD2. Germline V lookup: CDR1 SGHDN, CDR2 FVKESK. The CDR3 length is 14 residues. V dropped 1 base and J dropped 8; count of bases not matched to a gene: 8. As DNA, the CDR3 is TGTGCCAGCAGCCAAGCGGGACTACAACGCAAGCAGTACTTC. This translates into CASSQAGLQRKQYF.

The V and J genes are TRBV5-1 and TRBJ2-7; 9 bases match TRBD2. Germline trimming cut 3 bases from V and 7 bases from J; bases unmatched to any gene: 14. CDR3 length equals 16 residues. The germline V gene has CDR1 SGHRS and CDR2 YFSETQ. The CDR3 reads CASSSLAGASAGEQYF. For the CDR3, the DNA is TGCGCCAGCAGCTCATTAGCGGGGGCTAGCGCGGGGGAGCAGTACTTC.

This clone was picked up one time. The rearrangement links TRBV30 to TRBJ1-2, with a possible D match to TRBD1 (6 bases). V lost 6 bases and J lost 0, with 11 bases in between. Germline V gene sequence: CDR1 GTSNPN, CDR2 SVGIG (reference sequence). The CDR3 has 13 amino acids. The CDR3 sequence is CACLDRTNYGYTF. CDR3 nucleotides: TGTGCCTGTTTGGACAGAACTAACTATGGCTACACCTTC. Full variable domain (missing parts from reference TRBV30 and TRBJ1-2): SQTIHQWPATLVQPVGSPLSLECTVEGTSNPNLYWYRQAAGRGLQLLFYSVGIGQISSEVPQNLSASRPQDRQFILSSKKLLLSDSGFYLCACLDRTNYGYTFGSGTRLTVV.

The chain couples TRBV5-4 to TRBJ1-1; D might be TRBD1 (6 bases). V was trimmed by 3 bases and J by 0 bases, leaving 12 bases between them. Germline-derived CDR1 and CDR2 are SGHNT and YYREEE (reference sequence). The CDR3 is 15 amino acids. CDR3 amino acids: CASSSRGQMNTEAFF. CDR3 nucleotide sequence: TGTGCCAGCAGCTCGAGAGGACAGATGAACACTGAAGCTTTCTTT.

The rearrangement uses TRBV6-5 and TRBJ2-1; D not certain. Per germline, CDR1 MNHEY and CDR2 SVGAGI. V gave up 6 bases and J gave up 8 bases, with 8 bases separating them. The CDR3 runs to 11 residues. The CDR3 nucleotides read TGTGCCAGCAGATACGACTATGAGCAGTTCTTC. Amino acid sequence: CASRYDYEQFF.

The chain recombines TRBV6-1 with TRBJ2-3; TRBD1 aligns across 7 bases. With 4 bases clipped from V and 0 bases from J, the junction kept 10 bases outside the gene matches. This CDR3 region has 17 residues. Germline values: CDR1 MNHNS, CDR2 SASEGT. The CDR3 coding sequence is TGTGCCAGCAGTGGAGACTTTGGACAGGTTAGCACAGATACGCAGTATTTT. Translating it yields CASSGDFGQVSTDTQYF.

As concerns this clone: Different DNA sequences within this sample yield the same CDR3. The genes are TRBV6-1 and TRBJ2-7; D ambiguous. The V end was cut by 8 bases, the J end by 0 bases, with 5 bases between. CDR1 MNHNS and CDR2 SASEGT come from the germline V gene. The CDR3 sequence is 11 residues long. DNA for the CDR3: TGTGCCAGCGAGAGCTCCTACGAGCAGTACTTC. Translating it yields CASESSYEQYF.